This TCR beta chain was identified during a study of monozygotic twins with inflammatory bowel disease. Regarding the study as a whole: Twin pairs that were concordant did not differ from discordant pairs in repertoire similarity, possibly from limited power. Among IBD patients, fewer clonotypes were shared with others than among healthy twins, especially with disease activity.

Template-switch reactions added UMIs with a 6-nucleotide sample barcode. TCRalpha along with TCRbeta cDNA was subjected to two nested PCRs lasting approximately 17 and 9 cycles. TCRdb re-called the 5' RACE reads; one entry per CDR3 protein, DNA not given. The sample data list about 300,000 distinct CDR3 sequences. Germline V gives CDR1 DFQATT, CDR2 SNEGSKA (reference sequence). The CDR3 totals 15 residues. About this clonotype: Antigen unknown.

This chain uses TRBV20-1 with TRBJ2-5; TCRdb gives TRBD2 as the D gene, but with no DNA this cannot be confirmed. Material for sequencing was blood. The sequence was collected from a human donor with ulcerative colitis or Crohn's disease, or a healthy co-twin of an affected twin (not recorded which). CDR3 in amino acids: CSANGLAGYQETQYF.